This is a list of T cell receptor beta chains from one sample in a study of neoadjuvant anti-PD-1 for oral cavity cancer. Profiling relied on immunoSEQ multiplex PCR, and the TCRdb table lists in-frame clones only, not all of them. The sample records roughly 7,800 clones, around three fifths being singletons. The input for sequencing was PBMCs, taken after nivolumab (anti-PD-1) treatment. These receptors originate from a person aged 35-80 years with oral cavity squamous cell carcinoma. CDR3s include the opening cysteine and the closing phenylalanine or tryptophan.

V: TRBV11-2; J: TRBJ2-7; CDR3: CASSFIKGYYEQYF
V: TRBV5-1; J: TRBJ1-2; CDR3: CASSPGTVNYGYTF
V: TRBV7-3; J: TRBJ1-4; CDR3: CASSLTGVPGEKLFF
V: TRBV30; J: TRBJ1-2; CDR3: CAWSALRVGYGYTF
V: TRBV27; J: TRBJ2-7; CDR3: CASSFRRRGHEQYF
V: TRBV10-3; J: TRBJ1-3; CDR3: CAITVGFSGNTIYF
V: TRBV5-1; J: TRBJ1-6; CDR3: CASSSGTDYNSPLHF
V: TRBV7-8; J: TRBJ1-1; CDR3: CASSLGGLGSPNTEAFF
V: TRBV6-5; J: TRBJ1-5; CDR3: CASSYGGNQPQHF
V: TRBV7-9; J: TRBJ2-5; CDR3: CASSPFQETQYF
V: TRBV5-8; J: TRBJ2-3; CDR3: CASSFGTSGGLF
V: TRBV2; J: TRBJ1-3; CDR3: CASSFSASSGNTIYF
V: TRBV7-2; J: TRBJ2-6; CDR3: CASSLALLGGGANVLTF
V: TRBV7-6; J: TRBJ2-1; CDR3: CASSPGLAGTFSYNEQFF
V: TRBV11-2; J: TRBJ2-3; CDR3: CASSFRGGLADTQYF
V: TRBV10-1; J: TRBJ1-2; CDR3: CASSESLRRDYGYTF
V: TRBV9; J: TRBJ1-1; CDR3: CASSFPMGNTEAFF
V: TRBV30; J: TRBJ1-6; CDR3: CAWSVGRTIGSYNSPLHF
V: TRBV15; J: TRBJ1-1; CDR3: CATSNRQGSTEAFF
V: TRBV13; J: TRBJ1-1; CDR3: CASSLVAGPNTEAFF
V: TRBV11-3; J: TRBJ2-3; CDR3: CASSSNVGSSTDTQYF
V: TRBV10-3; J: TRBJ2-3; CDR3: CAISESGGTGTPDTQYF
V: TRBV6-7; J: TRBJ1-3; CDR3: CASSPRTGEPNCGSGNTIYF
V: TRBV5-4; J: TRBJ2-1; CDR3: CASSPTSGTYNEQFF
V: TRBV5-1; J: TRBJ2-2; CDR3: CASRPQVDTGELFF
V: TRBV9; J: TRBJ2-5; CDR3: CASSAYGQTAETQYF
V: TRBV27; J: TRBJ1-4; CDR3: CASSLSAFGRGREKLFF
V: TRBV11-2; J: TRBJ1-2; CDR3: CASSPRVDRRGQDYGYTF
V: TRBV28; J: TRBJ2-1; CDR3: CASSPFAGWGNNEQFF
V: TRBV11-3; J: TRBJ2-1; CDR3: CASSVGTGGNEQFF
V: TRBV29-1; J: TRBJ1-1; CDR3: CSITGTGGVTEAFF
V: TRBV7-9; J: TRBJ1-3; CDR3: CASSLEVGQGTGNTIYF
V: TRBV29-1; J: TRBJ2-3; CDR3: CSGFSGLAGVRGTDTQYF
V: TRBV27; J: TRBJ1-5; CDR3: CASSLKGGDQPQHF
V: TRBV2; J: TRBJ1-2; CDR3: CASSLGQARLYGYTF
V: TRBV6-1; J: TRBJ1-5; CDR3: CASRGNVGQPQHF
V: TRBV4-3; J: TRBJ2-7; CDR3: CASSQDVGGALTYEQYF
V: TRBV30; J: TRBJ1-1; CDR3: CAWSVTDGQGDTEAFF
V: TRBV15; J: TRBJ1-1; CDR3: CATSREPHTEAFF